The source of this TCR beta chain is a study of blood T cells in healthy people across ages. Each sample yielded at least 6 micrograms of PBMC total RNA. This clonotype was seen a handful of times. Using a J-beta primer mix together with a sample-barcoded 5' primer, a second PCR was run for roughly 6 to 11 cycles. TCRdb analysed the 5' RACE reads with MiXCR anew, one entry per CDR3 protein. The sample yields 1.5 million to 2 million distinct CDR3 sequences, about 50% seen once. The receptor's source is a woman aged 40 to 55 in good health. Sequencing input: blood.

The CDR3 here is CASSQDGYTQETQYF. CDR3 bases: TGTGCCAGCAGCCAAGATGGCTATACCCAAGAGACCCAGTACTTC. The chain combines TRBV14 with TRBJ2-5; D call uncertain. Trimming stripped 0 bases from V and 1 base from J, with 9 bases between. Germline-derived CDR1 and CDR2 are SGHDN and FVKESK. CDR3 length: 15 residues.